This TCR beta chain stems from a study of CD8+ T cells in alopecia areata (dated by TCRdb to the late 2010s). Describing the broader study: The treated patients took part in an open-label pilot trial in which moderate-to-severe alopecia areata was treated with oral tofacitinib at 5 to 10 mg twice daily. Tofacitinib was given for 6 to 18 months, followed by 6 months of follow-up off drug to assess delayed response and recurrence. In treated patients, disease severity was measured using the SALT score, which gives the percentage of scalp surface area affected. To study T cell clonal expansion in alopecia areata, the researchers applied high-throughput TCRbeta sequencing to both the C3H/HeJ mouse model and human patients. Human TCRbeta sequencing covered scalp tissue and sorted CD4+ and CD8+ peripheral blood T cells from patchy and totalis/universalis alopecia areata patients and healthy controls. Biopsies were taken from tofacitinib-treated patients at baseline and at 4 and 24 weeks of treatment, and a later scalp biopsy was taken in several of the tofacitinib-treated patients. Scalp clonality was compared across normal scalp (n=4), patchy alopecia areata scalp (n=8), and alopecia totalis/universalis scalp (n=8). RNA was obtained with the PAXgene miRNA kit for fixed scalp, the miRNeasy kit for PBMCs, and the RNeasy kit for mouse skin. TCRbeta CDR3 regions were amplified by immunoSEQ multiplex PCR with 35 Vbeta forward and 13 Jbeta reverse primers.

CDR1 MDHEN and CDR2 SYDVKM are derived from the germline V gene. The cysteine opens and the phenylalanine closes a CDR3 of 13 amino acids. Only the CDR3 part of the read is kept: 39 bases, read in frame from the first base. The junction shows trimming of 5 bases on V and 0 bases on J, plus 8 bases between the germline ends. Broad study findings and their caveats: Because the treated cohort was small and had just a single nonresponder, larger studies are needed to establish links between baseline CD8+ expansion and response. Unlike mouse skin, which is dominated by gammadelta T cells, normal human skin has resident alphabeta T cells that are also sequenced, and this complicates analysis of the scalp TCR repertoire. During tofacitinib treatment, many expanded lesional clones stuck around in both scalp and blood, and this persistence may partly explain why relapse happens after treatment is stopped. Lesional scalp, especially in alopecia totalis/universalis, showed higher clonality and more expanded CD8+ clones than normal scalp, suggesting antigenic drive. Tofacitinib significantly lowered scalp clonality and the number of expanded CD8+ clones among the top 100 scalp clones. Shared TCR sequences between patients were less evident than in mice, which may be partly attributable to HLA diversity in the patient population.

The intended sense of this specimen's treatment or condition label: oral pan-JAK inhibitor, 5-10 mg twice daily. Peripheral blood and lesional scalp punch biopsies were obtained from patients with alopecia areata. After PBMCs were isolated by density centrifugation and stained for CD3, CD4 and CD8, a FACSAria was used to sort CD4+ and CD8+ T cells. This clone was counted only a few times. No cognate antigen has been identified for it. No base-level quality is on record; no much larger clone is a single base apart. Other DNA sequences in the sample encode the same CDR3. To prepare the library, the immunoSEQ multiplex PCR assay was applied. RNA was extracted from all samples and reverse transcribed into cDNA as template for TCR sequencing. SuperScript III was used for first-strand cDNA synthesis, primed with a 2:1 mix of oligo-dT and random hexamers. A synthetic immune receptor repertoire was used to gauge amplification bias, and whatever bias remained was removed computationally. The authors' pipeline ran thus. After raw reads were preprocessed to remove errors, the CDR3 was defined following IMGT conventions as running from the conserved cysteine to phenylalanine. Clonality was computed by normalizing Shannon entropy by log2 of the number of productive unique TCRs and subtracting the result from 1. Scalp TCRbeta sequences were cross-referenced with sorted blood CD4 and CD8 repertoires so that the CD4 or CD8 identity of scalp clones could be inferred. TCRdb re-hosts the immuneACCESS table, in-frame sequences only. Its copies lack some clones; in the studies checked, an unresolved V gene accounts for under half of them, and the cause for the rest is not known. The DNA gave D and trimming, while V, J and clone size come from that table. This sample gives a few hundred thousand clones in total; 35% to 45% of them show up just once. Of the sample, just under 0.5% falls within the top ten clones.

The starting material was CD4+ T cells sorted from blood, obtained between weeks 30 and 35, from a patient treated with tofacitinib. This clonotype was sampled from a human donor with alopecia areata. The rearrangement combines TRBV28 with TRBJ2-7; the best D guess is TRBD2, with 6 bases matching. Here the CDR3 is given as CASSPGSSYEQYF. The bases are TGTGCCAGCAGTCCCGGGAGCTCCTACGAGCAGTACTTC.